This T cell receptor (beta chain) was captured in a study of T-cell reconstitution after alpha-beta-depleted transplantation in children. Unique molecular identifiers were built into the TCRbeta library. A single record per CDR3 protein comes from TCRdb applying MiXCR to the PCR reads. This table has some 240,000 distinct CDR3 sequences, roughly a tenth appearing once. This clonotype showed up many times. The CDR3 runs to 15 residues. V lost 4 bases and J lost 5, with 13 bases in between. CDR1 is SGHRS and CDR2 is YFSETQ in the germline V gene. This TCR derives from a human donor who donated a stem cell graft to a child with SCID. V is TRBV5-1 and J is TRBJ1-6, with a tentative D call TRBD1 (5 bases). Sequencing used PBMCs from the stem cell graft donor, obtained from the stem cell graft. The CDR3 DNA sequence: TGCGCCAGCAGCCTCGGGGGAGGGAATAATTCACCCCTCCACTTT. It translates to CASSLGGGNNSPLHF.